This TCR beta chain appears in the sequencing data of a study of blood T cell repertoires in COVID-19. Study-level information: PBMCs, B-cell-depleted T cells, or T cells were the source of the cDNA or gDNA that made up the material.

Measured with immunoSEQ multiplex PCR; TCRdb has only the in-frame clones, and not every one. The sample lists roughly 200,000 clones; approximately 81% were seen once. The CDR3 covers 15 residues. Trimming took 3 bases from V and 4 from J; bases not matched to a gene: 6. CDR1 is MDHEN and CDR2 is SYDVKM in the germline V gene. The gene calls are TRBV28 and TRBJ1-1; 9 bases map to TRBD1. The source material was peripheral blood. This receptor was taken from an elderly woman with COVID-19, enrolled during active disease. The CDR3, as DNA: TGTGCCAGCAGTTTTCACAGGGGGCAGGGCACTGAAGCTTTCTTT. Its translation: CASSFHRGQGTEAFF.